Following are 18 T cell receptor beta chains from one sample sequenced in a study of blood T cell repertoires in COVID-19. The table came from immunoSEQ multiplex PCR; TCRdb's copy has only in-frame clones and leaves some out. The sample records 300,000 to 450,000 clones, roughly 77% being singletons. Sample: peripheral blood. All receptors derive from a human donor with acute or convalescent COVID-19. The donor label of this sample is uncertain.

In the case of this clone: At the DNA level, this CDR3 is encoded by other sequences in the same sample as well. J is TRBJ2-3 and V is TRBV19; 10 nucleotides align to TRBD2. V dropped 6 bases and J dropped 0; count of bases not matched to a gene: 3. Germline V lookup: CDR1 LNHDA, CDR2 SQIVND (reference sequence). The CDR3 sequence is 15 residues long. The CDR3 sequence is CASSGLAVSTDTQYF. For the CDR3, the DNA is TGTGCCAGTAGCGGACTAGCGGTGAGCACAGATACGCAGTATTTT.

This sequence joins TRBV18 and TRBJ2-2; maybe TRBD1 (6 bases). In germline, CDR1 is KGHSH, CDR2 LQKENI. Trimming cost V 3 bases and J 1 base, with 9 bases left between them. The CDR3 runs 15 residues. The CDR3 DNA sequence: TGTGCCAGCTCACCCTCGACAGGGAACACCGGGGAGCTGTTTTTT. Translating gives CASSPSTGNTGELFF.

Comment on this clone: The identical CDR3 is also encoded by other nucleotide sequences in the sample. The chain is built from TRBV2 and TRBJ1-3; D gene unclear. V shed 2 bases and J shed 0 bases, with 5 bases lying between them. This CDR3 has 14 residues. Per germline, CDR1 SNHLY and CDR2 FYNNEI. The CDR3: CASSENYSGNTIYF. For the CDR3, the DNA is TGTGCCAGCAGTGAAAACTACTCTGGAAACACCATATATTTT.

This chain joins TRBV18 and TRBJ2-6; D uncertain. Between the trimmed V and J ends, which lost 0 bases and 0 bases, there was a span of 6 bases. This CDR3 is built from 16 residues. CDR1 and CDR2 (germline): KGHSH, LQKENI. Here the CDR3 reads CASSPPGHSGANVLTF. DNA for the CDR3: TGTGCCAGCTCACCACCCGGTCACTCTGGGGCCAACGTCCTGACTTTC. The variable domain in full, completed from reference TRBV18 and TRBJ2-6, reads NAGVMQNPRHLVRRRGQEARLRCSPMKGHSHVYWYRQLPEEGLKFMVYLQKENIIDESGMPKERFSAEFPKEGPSILRIQQVVRGDSAAYFCASSPPGHSGANVLTFGAGSRLTVL.

DNA of the CDR3: TGTGCCATCTCGGTGGAGGGGGGGGCGAATCAGCCCCAGCATTTT. Amino acids: CAISVEGGANQPQHF. This chain connects TRBV10-3 to TRBJ1-5, with D tentatively TRBD1 (6 bases). V lost 8 bases and J 4 bases, leaving 18 bases between the germline ends. The V gene's germline CDR1 is ENHRY and CDR2 SYGVKD. The CDR3 spans 15 residues.

The chain links TRBV6-1 to TRBJ1-5, with D unresolved. Looked up from germline, CDR1 is MNHNS and CDR2 is SASEGT. This CDR3 spans 15 amino acids. Trimming left V 2 bases short and J 6 bases short, with 14 bases between. This chain's CDR3 is CASSELGRAGQPQHF. DNA for the CDR3: TGTGCCAGCAGTGAATTGGGTAGGGCGGGTCAGCCCCAGCATTTT.

In regard to this clone: Other nucleotide sequences in the sample specify the same CDR3. The V and J genes are TRBV18 and TRBJ2-5; D is possibly TRBD1 (6 bases). V was pared by 2 bases and J by 2 bases, with 9 bases between. This CDR3 spans 14 amino acids. Germline V CDR1 and CDR2: KGHSH, LQKENI. CDR3 loop: CASSPTGLQETQYF. CDR3 DNA: TGTGCCAGCTCACCAACAGGGTTACAAGAGACCCAGTACTTC.

In DNA, the CDR3 is TGTGCCAGCAGTTTTTCCAGCGGGGGGGCCGGGACAGATACGCAGTATTTT. Its translation: CASSFSSGGAGTDTQYF. V usage is TRBV27 and J usage is TRBJ2-3, with 10 bases aligning to TRBD2. The CDR3 spans 17 residues. V was clipped by 3 bases and J by 3 bases; unmatched bases: 9. Germline V gene sequence: CDR1 MNHEY, CDR2 SMNVEV (reference sequence).

The V call is TRBV2, the J call TRBJ1-2; TRBD1 might be the D (5 bases). Between the trimmed V and J ends, which lost 5 bases and 4 bases, there was a span of 20 bases. The CDR3 contains 16 residues. The germline V gene encodes CDR1 SNHLY and CDR2 FYNNEI. Here the CDR3 DNA reads TGTGCCAGCAGTCCCAACCTAGTAGGGGTAATCTATGGCTACACCTTC. This translates into CASSPNLVGVIYGYTF.

The rearrangement links TRBV5-1 to TRBJ1-1; tentative D call: TRBD1 (6 bases). Trimming removed 2 bases at V and 2 bases at J, with 13 bases between. The CDR3 is 15 amino acids. Per the germline V gene, CDR1 is SGHRS and CDR2 is YFSETQ. The CDR3 protein is CASSLNPGQNTEAFF. CDR3 nucleotide sequence: TGCGCCAGCAGCTTAAATCCGGGACAAAACACTGAAGCTTTCTTT.

This clone came up a few times. The chain carries TRBV30 and TRBJ1-1; D is perhaps TRBD1 (5 bases). This CDR3 spans 13 amino acids. Germline V gene data show CDR1 as GTSNPN and CDR2 as SVGIG (reference sequence). Trimming cost V 4 bases and J 4 bases, with 13 bases left between them. CDR3 sequence: CAWTGKGFTEAFF. In DNA form, the CDR3 reads TGTGCCTGGACAGGGAAGGGGTTCACTGAAGCTTTCTTT.

The DNA for the CDR3 is TGTGCCAGCAGCTTATCCTTCGCGAGGAACACTGAAGCTTTCTTT. Amino acids: CASSLSFARNTEAFF. The chain combines TRBV11-2 with TRBJ1-1, with D unresolved. Trimming removed 2 bases from V and 1 base from J, with 11 bases in between. The CDR3 has 15 amino acids. The germline V gene has CDR1 SGHAT and CDR2 FQNNGV.

J is TRBJ2-1 and V is TRBV21-1; TRBD2 was called by the table and not checked on the DNA. TRBV21-1 has pseudogene status. The CDR3 length is 16 residues. Here the CDR3 reads CASSKRAGGPPHEQFF. As DNA, the CDR3 is TGTGCCAGCAGCAAACGAGCGGGAGGGCCACCCCATGAGCAGTTCTTC.

The CDR3 here is CASSEAGTSGGARDTQYF. DNA for the CDR3: TGTGCCAGCAGTGAAGCAGGCACTAGCGGGGGGGCCAGAGATACGCAGTATTTT. This chain connects TRBV2 to TRBJ2-3; 13 bases are a match to TRBD2. V was clipped by 0 bases and J by 5 bases; unmatched bases: 8. The CDR3 spans 18 residues. Looked up from germline, CDR1 is SNHLY and CDR2 is FYNNEI.

This chain uses TRBV7-9 with TRBJ2-1; a possible D gene is TRBD2 (6 bases). Trimming pared 10 bases from V and 6 bases from J, leaving 13 bases between. This CDR3 region has 12 residues. CDR1 is SEHNR and CDR2 is FQNEAQ in the germline V gene (reference sequence). The CDR3 protein is CATPRGVNEQFF. CDR3 coding DNA: TGTGCCACCCCCCGCGGGGTCAATGAGCAGTTCTTC.

This chain connects TRBV24-1 to TRBJ1-1, with 7 bases that match TRBD1. The V gene's germline CDR1 is KGHDR and CDR2 SFDVKD. The CDR3 runs to 18 residues. Losses at the gene ends were 7 bases for V and 3 bases for J; bases not matched to a gene: 19. Here the CDR3 reads CATSQCARGPSWDTEAFF. For the CDR3, the DNA is TGTGCCACCAGCCAATGCGCTAGGGGGCCTTCTTGGGACACTGAAGCTTTCTTT.

The chain has TRBV7-9 and TRBJ2-3, with 8 nucleotides matching TRBD2. Germline V gives CDR1 SEHNR, CDR2 FQNEAQ (reference sequence). The CDR3 is 16 amino acids. V lost 5 bases and J lost 1; bases outside the gene matches: 8. CDR3 in amino acids: CASSRGGVGGTDTQYF. CDR3 DNA sequence: TGTGCCAGCAGCCGGGGGGGTGTAGGCGGCACAGATACGCAGTATTTT.

This clone was recorded only once. The chain links TRBV5-1 to TRBJ1-6; D is possibly TRBD1 (5 bases). V lost 5 bases, J lost 9 bases, and 12 bases lay in between. The CDR3 runs 13 residues. Germline V lookup: CDR1 SGHRS, CDR2 YFSETQ. Written as DNA, the CDR3 is TGCGCCAGCAGTCCACAGGTTGGTTCACCCCTCCACTTT. Translated, it gives CASSPQVGSPLHF.